Here is one TCR beta chain with its context. This record comes from a study of blood T cell repertoires in COVID-19. Sequencing was performed with immunoSEQ multiplex PCR; in TCRdb, only in-frame clones are kept and a portion is missing. The sample holds approximately 230,000 clones; 88% are singletons and the top ten take 14% to 15%. The CDR3 spans 17 residues. Germline assignment: CDR1 SGHVS and CDR2 FNYEAQ. Germline trimming cut 4 bases from V and 7 bases from J; bases unmatched to any gene: 14. This clonotype was sampled from a woman between 45 and 60 years old with acute COVID-19. V gene TRBV7-6 combines with J gene TRBJ2-2; 8 positions agree with TRBD1. The sample taken for sequencing was PBMCs or T cells enriched from blood (not recorded which). The DNA of the CDR3 is TGTGCCAGCAGCTCTAGAACGGTCCAGGGGGCTGACGGGGAGCTGTTTTTT. Translated, it gives CASSSRTVQGADGELFF.